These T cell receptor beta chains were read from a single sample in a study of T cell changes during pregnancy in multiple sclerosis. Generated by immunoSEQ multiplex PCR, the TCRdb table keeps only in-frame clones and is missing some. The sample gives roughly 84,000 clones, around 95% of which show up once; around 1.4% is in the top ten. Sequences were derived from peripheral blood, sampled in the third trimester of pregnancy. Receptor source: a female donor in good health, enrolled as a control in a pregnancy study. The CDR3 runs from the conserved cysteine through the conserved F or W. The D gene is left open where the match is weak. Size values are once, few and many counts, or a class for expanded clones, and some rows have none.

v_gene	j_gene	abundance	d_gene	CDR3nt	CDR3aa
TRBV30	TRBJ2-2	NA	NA	TGTGCCTGGAGTGTCAAGGGGATCGGGGAGCTGTTTTTT	CAWSVKGIGELFF
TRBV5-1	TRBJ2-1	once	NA	TGCGCCAGCAGCTTGACAGATAACAATGAGCAGTTCTTC	CASSLTDNNEQFF
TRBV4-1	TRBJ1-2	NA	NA	TGCGCCAGCAGCCAAGTAACGGTCGACTATGGCTACACCTTC	CASSQVTVDYGYTF
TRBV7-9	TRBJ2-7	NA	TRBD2	TGTGCCAGCATCACTAGTGGCGGACTAGCGGGACCCGTCTCCTACGAGCAGTACTTC	CASITSGGLAGPVSYEQYF
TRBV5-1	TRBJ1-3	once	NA	TGCGCCAGCAGCCCGGACGGGAGCTCTGGAAACACCATATATTTT	CASSPDGSSGNTIYF
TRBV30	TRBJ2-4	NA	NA	TGTGCCTGGAGTGTAAATACAGGGTGGGGCAAAAACATTCAGTACTTC	CAWSVNTGWGKNIQYF
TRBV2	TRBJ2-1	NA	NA	TGTGCCAGCAGTGAAGAGGGGGTCTCCTACAATGAGCAGTTCTTC	CASSEEGVSYNEQFF
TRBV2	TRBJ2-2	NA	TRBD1	TGTGCCAGCAGTTGGACAGGGTTGAACACCGGGGAGCTGTTTTTT	CASSWTGLNTGELFF
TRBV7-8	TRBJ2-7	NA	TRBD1	TGTGCCAGCAGCCCTGACAGGGCTGACTACGAGCAGTACTTC	CASSPDRADYEQYF
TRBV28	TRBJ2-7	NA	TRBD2	TGTGCCAGCACCCCTACGGGGCTAGCGGGAGCTGAGCAGTACTTC	CASTPTGLAGAEQYF
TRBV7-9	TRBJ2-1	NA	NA	TGTGCCAGCAGCCACAGGCTCGGATCCTGGTTCTACAATGAGCAGTTCTTC	CASSHRLGSWFYNEQFF
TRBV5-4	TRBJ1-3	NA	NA	TGTGCCAGCAGCTCAAAAGCAGGGAACTCTGGAAACACCATATATTTT	CASSSKAGNSGNTIYF
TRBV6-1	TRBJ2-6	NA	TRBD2	TGTGCCAGCAGTGAGGGTGAGCGGGAGACTGGGGCCAACGTCCTGACTTTC	CASSEGERETGANVLTF
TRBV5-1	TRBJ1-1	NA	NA	TGCGCCAGCAGCTTGGAGACACAAAACACTGAAGCTTTCTTT	CASSLETQNTEAFF
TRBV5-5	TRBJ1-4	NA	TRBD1	TGTGCCAGCAGCTTGGTTGCAGGACAGGGCCCTGAAAAACTGTTTTTT	CASSLVAGQGPEKLFF
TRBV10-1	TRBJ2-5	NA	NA	TGCGCCAGCAGTGTTTACAGGGACCAAGAGACCCAGTACTTC	CASSVYRDQETQYF
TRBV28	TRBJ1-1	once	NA	TGTGCCAGCAGTCCGGTAAAATTACAGGGCACTGAAGCTTTCTTT	CASSPVKLQGTEAFF
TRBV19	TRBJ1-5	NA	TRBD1	TGTGCCAGTAGTATACAGAAGACAGGGTTCTATAGCAATCAGCCCCAGCATTTT	CASSIQKTGFYSNQPQHF
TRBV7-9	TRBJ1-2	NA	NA	TGTGCCAGCAGCTTCCTACAGGTTGATGGCTACACCTTC	CASSFLQVDGYTF
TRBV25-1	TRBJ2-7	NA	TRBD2	TGTGCCAGCAGCCGGGCTAGCGGTTCCTACGAGCAGTACTTC	CASSRASGSYEQYF
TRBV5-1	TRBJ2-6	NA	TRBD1	TGCGCCAGCAGCGCCGGGACAGGGAACCCTGGGGCCAACGTCCTGACTTTC	CASSAGTGNPGANVLTF
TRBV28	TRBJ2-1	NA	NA	TGTGCCAGCACGGCCCGGGATGAGCAGTTCTTC	CASTARDEQFF
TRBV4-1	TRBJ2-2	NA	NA	TGCGCCAGCAGCCTAAATGCAGCGTTTGGCACCGGGGAGCTGTTTTTT	CASSLNAAFGTGELFF
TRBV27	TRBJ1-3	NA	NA	TGTGCCAGCAGTTTGGAAGTGAATCGGGGGGTACCCCCTGGAAACACCATATATTTT	CASSLEVNRGVPPGNTIYF
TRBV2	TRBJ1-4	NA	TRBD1	TGTGCCAGCCAGGGGGCGGGGGAAAAACTGTTTTTT	CASQGAGEKLFF
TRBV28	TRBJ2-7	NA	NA	TGTGCCAGCAGTTTCTACTACGAGCAGTACTTC	CASSFYYEQYF
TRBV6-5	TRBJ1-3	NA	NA	TGTGCCAGCAGGAGGGCCTCCTCCTCTGGAAACACCATATATTTT	CASRRASSSGNTIYF
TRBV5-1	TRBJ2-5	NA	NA	TGCGCCAGCAGCCCCCCTCGGCAGGGCGGCGAGACCCAGTACTTC	CASSPPRQGGETQYF
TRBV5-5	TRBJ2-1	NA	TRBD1	TGTGCCGGACGTTTCGAGGACAGGGCTGTTGAGCAGTTCTTC	CAGRFEDRAVEQFF
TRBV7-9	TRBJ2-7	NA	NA	TGTGCCAGCAGCCGCACGGACAGCACCTACGAGCAGTACTTC	CASSRTDSTYEQYF
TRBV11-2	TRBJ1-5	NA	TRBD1	TGTGCCAGCAGCTTAGGACAGGGGGCCAAGCAGCCCCAGCATTTT	CASSLGQGAKQPQHF
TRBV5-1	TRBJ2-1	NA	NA	TGCGCCAGCAGCCCCGCCATCCTGGCGGGCCTGCTCTACAATGAGCAGTTCTTC	CASSPAILAGLLYNEQFF
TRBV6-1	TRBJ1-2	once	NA	TGTGCCAGCAGTGAAGCAAGCGGGGTTGATGGCTACACCTTC	CASSEASGVDGYTF
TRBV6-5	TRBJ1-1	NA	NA	TGTGCCAGCAGACTCCGACAGGTCGAAGGGACTGAAGCTTTCTTT	CASRLRQVEGTEAFF
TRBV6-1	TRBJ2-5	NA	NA	TGTGCCAGCCAAACAGGGTGGTACCAAGAGACCCAGTACTTC	CASQTGWYQETQYF
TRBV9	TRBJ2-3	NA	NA	TGTGCCAGCGAGGAGCGCCCTCACGGTACGCAGTATTTT	CASEERPHGTQYF
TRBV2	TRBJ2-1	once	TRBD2	TGTGCCAGCAGCCGGACTAGCGGTTACAATGAGCAGTTCTTC	CASSRTSGYNEQFF
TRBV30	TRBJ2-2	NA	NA	TGTGCCTGGAGTCATAACACCGGGGAGCTGTTTTTT	CAWSHNTGELFF
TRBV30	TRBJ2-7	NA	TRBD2	TGTGCCTGGAGTCTAGCGGGGGGCTACGAGCAGTACTTC	CAWSLAGGYEQYF
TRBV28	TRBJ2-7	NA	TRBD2	TGTGCCAGCACTATAGGGACTAGCGGACTGTACGAGCAGTACTTC	CASTIGTSGLYEQYF
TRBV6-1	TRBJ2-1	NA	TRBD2	TGTGCCAGCAGTGAAGCCTCCTTTACTAGCGGGAGGATCTACAATGAGCAGTTCTTC	CASSEASFTSGRIYNEQFF
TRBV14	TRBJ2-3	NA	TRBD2	TGTGCCAGCAGCAGGACTAGCGGGAGGGCCGCGCAGTATTTT	CASSRTSGRAAQYF
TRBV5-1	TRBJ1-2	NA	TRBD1	TGCGCCAGCAGCTTGGCGGTCGGCAGACAGGGCAGCGGCTACACCTTC	CASSLAVGRQGSGYTF
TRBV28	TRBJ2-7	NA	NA	TGTGCCAGCAGTTTAGTTGGCCCCGCCTACGAGCAGTACTTC	CASSLVGPAYEQYF
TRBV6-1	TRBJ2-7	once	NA	TGTGCCAGCAGTGCGTCAGGGGCTATACCCTCGGCGCGGTACTTC	CASSASGAIPSARYF
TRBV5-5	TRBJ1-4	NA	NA	TGTGCCAGCAGCTTAGGGTTCGGGGGAGTAAAACTGTTTTTT	CASSLGFGGVKLFF
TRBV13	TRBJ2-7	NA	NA	TGTGCCAGCAGCTCAGACCCCGGTGCGGCTTACGAGCAGTACTTC	CASSSDPGAAYEQYF
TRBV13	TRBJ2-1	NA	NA	TGTGCCAGCAGCTTCACAGCGGCGAGCTCCTACAATGAGCAGTTCTTC	CASSFTAASSYNEQFF